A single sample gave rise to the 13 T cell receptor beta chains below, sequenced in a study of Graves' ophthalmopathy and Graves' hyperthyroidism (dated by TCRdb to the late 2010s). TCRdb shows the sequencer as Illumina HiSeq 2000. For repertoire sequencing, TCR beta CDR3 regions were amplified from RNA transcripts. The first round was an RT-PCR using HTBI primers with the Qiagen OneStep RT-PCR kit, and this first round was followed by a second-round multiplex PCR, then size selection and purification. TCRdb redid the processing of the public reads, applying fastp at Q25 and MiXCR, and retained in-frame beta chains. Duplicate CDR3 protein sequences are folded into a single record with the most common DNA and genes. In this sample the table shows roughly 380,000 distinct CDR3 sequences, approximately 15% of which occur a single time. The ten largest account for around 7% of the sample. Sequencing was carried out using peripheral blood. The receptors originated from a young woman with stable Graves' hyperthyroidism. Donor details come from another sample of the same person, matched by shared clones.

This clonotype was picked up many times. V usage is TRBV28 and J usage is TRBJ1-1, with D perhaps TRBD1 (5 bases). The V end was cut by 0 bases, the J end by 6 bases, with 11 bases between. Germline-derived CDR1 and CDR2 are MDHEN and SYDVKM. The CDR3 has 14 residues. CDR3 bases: TGTGCCAGCAGTTTATGGGTCGGGGCAGCTGAAGCTTTCTTT. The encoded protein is CASSLWVGAAEAFF.

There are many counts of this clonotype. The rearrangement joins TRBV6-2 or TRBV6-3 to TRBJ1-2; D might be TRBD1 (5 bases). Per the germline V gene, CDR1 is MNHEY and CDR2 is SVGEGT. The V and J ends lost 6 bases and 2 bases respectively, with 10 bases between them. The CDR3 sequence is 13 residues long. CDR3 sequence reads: CASRRGGNYGYTF. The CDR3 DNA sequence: TGTGCCAGCAGGAGGGGCGGCAACTATGGCTACACCTTC.

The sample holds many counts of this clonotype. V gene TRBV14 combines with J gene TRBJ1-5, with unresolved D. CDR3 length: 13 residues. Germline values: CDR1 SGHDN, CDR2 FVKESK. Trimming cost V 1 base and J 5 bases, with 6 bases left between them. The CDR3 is CASSQGLDQPQHF. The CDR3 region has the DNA TGTGCCAGCAGCCAAGGGCTAGATCAGCCCCAGCATTTT.

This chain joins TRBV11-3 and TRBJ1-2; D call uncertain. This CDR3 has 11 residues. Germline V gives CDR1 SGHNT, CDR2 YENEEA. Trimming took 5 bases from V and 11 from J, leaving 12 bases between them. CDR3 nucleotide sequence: TGTGCCAGCAGCCAAGCAGGTCTATACACCTTC. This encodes CASSQAGLYTF.

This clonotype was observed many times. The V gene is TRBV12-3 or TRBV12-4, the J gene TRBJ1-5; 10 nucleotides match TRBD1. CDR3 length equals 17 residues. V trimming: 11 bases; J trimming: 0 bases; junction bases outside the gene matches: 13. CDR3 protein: CAGDPGQGPNSNQPQHF. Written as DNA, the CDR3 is TGTGCCGGCGACCCGGGACAGGGGCCGAATAGCAATCAGCCCCAGCATTTT.

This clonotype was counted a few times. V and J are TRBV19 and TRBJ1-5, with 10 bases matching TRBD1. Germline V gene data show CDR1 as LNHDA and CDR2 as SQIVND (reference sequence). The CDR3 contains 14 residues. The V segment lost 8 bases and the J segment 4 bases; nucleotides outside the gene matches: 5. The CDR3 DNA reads TGTGCCAGTCGCCGGGACAGGGGAAATCAGCCCCAGCATTTT. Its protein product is CASRRDRGNQPQHF.

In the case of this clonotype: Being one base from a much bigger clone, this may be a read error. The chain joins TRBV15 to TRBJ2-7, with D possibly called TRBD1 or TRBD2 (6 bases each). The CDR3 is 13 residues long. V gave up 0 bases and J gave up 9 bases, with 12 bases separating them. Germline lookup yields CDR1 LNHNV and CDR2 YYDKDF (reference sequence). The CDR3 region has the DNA TGTGCCACCAGCAGAGAGGGGGGCTGGGGGCAGTACTTC. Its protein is CATSREGGWGQYF.

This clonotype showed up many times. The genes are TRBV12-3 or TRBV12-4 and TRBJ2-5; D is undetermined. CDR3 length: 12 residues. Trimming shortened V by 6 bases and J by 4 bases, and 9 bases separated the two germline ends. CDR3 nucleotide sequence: TGTGCCAGCAGGGGTGGGTTAGAGACCCAGTACTTC. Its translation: CASRGGLETQYF.

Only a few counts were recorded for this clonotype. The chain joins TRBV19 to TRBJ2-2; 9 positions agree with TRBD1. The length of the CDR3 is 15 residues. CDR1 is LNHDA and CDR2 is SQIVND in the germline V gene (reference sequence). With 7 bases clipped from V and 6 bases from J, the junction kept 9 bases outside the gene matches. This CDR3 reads CASTLGQGWSGELFF. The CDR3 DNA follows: TGTGCCAGTACCCTAGGACAGGGGTGGTCCGGGGAGCTGTTTTTT.

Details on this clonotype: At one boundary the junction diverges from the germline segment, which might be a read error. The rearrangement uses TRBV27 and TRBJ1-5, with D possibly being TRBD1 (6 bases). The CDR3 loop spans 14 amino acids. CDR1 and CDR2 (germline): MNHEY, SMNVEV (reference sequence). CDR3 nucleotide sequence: TGTGCCAGCAGTCCCTGGACAGACAATCGGCCCCAGCATTTT. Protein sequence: CASSPWTDNRPQHF.

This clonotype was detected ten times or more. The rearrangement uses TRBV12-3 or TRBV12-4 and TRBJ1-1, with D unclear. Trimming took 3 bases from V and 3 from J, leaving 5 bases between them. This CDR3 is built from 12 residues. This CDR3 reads CASSFGHTEAFF. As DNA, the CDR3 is TGTGCCAGCAGTTTTGGCCACACTGAAGCTTTCTTT.

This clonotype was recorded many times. CDR3 amino acids: CSAFPGHMNTEAFF. The CDR3 DNA follows: TGCAGTGCGTTTCCGGGGCATATGAACACTGAAGCTTTCTTT. The rearrangement joins TRBV20-1 to TRBJ1-1, with D perhaps TRBD1 (5 bases). Germline V gene lookup returns CDR1 DFQATT and CDR2 SNEGSKA (reference sequence). The CDR3 has 14 amino acids. Between the trimmed V and J ends, which lost 6 bases and 0 bases, there was a span of 14 bases.

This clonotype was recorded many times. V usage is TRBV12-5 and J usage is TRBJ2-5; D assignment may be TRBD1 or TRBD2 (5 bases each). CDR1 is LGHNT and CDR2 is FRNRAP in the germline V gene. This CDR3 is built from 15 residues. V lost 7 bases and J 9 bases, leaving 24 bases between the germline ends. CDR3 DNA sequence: TGTGCTAGTGCCGGGGACGTGGCCATGGGGTTTCCCCAGTACTTC. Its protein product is CASAGDVAMGFPQYF. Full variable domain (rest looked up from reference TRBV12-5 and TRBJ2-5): DARVTQTPRHKVTEMGQEVTMRCQPILGHNTVFWYRQTMMQGLELLAYFRNRAPLDDSGMPKDRFSAEMPDATLATLKIQPSEPRDSAVYFCASAGDVAMGFPQYFGPGTRLLVL.